The 17 T cell receptor beta chains listed next were all sequenced from one sample in a study of blood T cell repertoires in COVID-19. Some clones are missing from TCRdb's copy, which holds only in-frame ones; the method was immunoSEQ multiplex PCR. The repertoire holds roughly 150,000 clones, with 85% to 90% as singletons. The sample comprised peripheral blood. Receptors originate from a man younger than 35 with COVID-19, enrolled during active disease.

In this sample, this clone turned up once. The chain combines TRBV11-1 with TRBJ2-5; TRBD1 agrees at 8 bases. This CDR3 is built from 15 residues. Germline CDR1 reads SGHAT; CDR2 reads FQDESV (reference sequence). J lost 4 bases, V lost 2 bases, and 6 bases had no gene match. The CDR3 DNA is TGTGCCAGCAGCTTATCGGGCAGGGGGCGAGAGACCCAGTACTTC. Translated, it gives CASSLSGRGRETQYF. The variable domain in full, with the rest retrieved from reference TRBV11-1 and TRBJ2-5, is EAEVAQSPRYKITEKSQAVAFWCDPISGHATLYWYRQILGQGPELLVQFQDESVVDDSQLPKDRFSAERLKGVDSTLKIQPAELGDSAMYLCASSLSGRGRETQYFGPGTRLLVL.

The rearrangement links TRBV30 to TRBJ2-1, with 9 bases that match TRBD2. Per the germline V gene, CDR1 is GTSNPN and CDR2 is SVGIG (reference sequence). The J segment lost 4 bases and the V segment lost 5 bases, leaving 3 bases of the junction unmatched. CDR3 length: 13 amino acids. CDR3 DNA sequence: TGTGCCTGGGGGACTAGCTGGTACAATGAGCAGTTCTTC. The encoded protein is CAWGTSWYNEQFF.

The chain carries TRBV12-3 or TRBV12-4 and TRBJ1-2, with 7 bases aligning to TRBD1. The CDR3 has 13 amino acids. Unmatched junction bases numbered 11, after V lost 8 bases and J lost 8 bases. The CDR3 DNA sequence: TGTGCCAGCGGGACAGCCTCCAACAGGGGCTACACCTTC. This codes for CASGTASNRGYTF.

This chain connects TRBV5-8 to TRBJ1-1; 10 nucleotides match TRBD1. Unmatched junction bases numbered 7, after V lost 4 bases and J lost 1 base. The V gene's germline CDR1 is SGHTS and CDR2 YDEGEE. The CDR3 spans 16 residues. The CDR3 DNA reads TGTGCCAGCAGCCCCCGACAGGGGGCAGCGAACACTGAAGCTTTCTTT. It specifies CASSPRQGAANTEAFF.

The chain carries TRBV6-5 and TRBJ1-6; 7 nucleotides match TRBD1. The CDR3 has 14 residues. Trimming took 6 bases from V and 14 from J; bases not matched to a gene: 13. Per the germline V gene, CDR1 is MNHEY and CDR2 is SVGAGI. The CDR3 DNA reads as TGTGCCAGCAGCCAGACAGGGTCCTTAGGGTCCCTCCACTTT. This translates into CASSQTGSLGSLHF.

The chain links TRBV11-2 to TRBJ2-7; 12 bases fit TRBD2. V dropped 4 bases and J dropped 6; count of bases not matched to a gene: 10. The CDR3 is made up of 16 amino acids. Germline V gene sequence: CDR1 SGHAT, CDR2 FQNNGV. The CDR3 DNA reads TGTGCCAGCAGCTCCACCCTAGCGGGAGGGCGAGGCGAGCAGTACTTC. Protein product: CASSSTLAGGRGEQYF.

The CDR3 nucleotides are TGTGCCAGCAGTGAGACAGGGGTGGGCAATCAGCCCCAGCATTTT. Protein sequence: CASSETGVGNQPQHF. The V gene is TRBV9, the J gene TRBJ1-5; 8 nucleotides line up with TRBD1. Germline values: CDR1 SGDLS, CDR2 YYNGEE. The ends lost 5 bases at V and 2 bases at J; junction bases unmatched: 6. CDR3 length equals 15 residues.

The V call is TRBV27, the J call TRBJ1-1; maybe TRBD1 (6 bases). Germline loops: CDR1 MNHEY, CDR2 SMNVEV (reference sequence). V shed 6 bases and J shed 0 bases, with 14 bases lying between them. This CDR3 spans 15 amino acids. CDR3 protein: CASREQGHLNTEAFF. Here the CDR3 DNA reads TGTGCCAGCAGGGAACAGGGACACTTGAACACTGAAGCTTTCTTT.

This chain uses TRBV24-1 with TRBJ2-3, with 8 bases fitting TRBD1. Germline CDR1 is KGHDR and CDR2 is SFDVKD. The CDR3 length is 15 residues. J gave up 6 bases and V 9 bases, and 13 bases lay outside the gene matches. The CDR3 sequence is CATAPGGQGTDTQYF. The CDR3 DNA sequence: TGTGCCACCGCGCCCGGAGGACAGGGAACGGATACGCAGTATTTT.

This sequence joins TRBV5-1 and TRBJ1-5; D may be TRBD1 (6 bases). The germline V gene encodes CDR1 SGHRS and CDR2 YFSETQ. The CDR3 covers 15 residues. The V and J ends lost 0 bases and 6 bases respectively, with 13 bases between them. The CDR3 loop reads CASSLDGGGGQPQHF. The CDR3 DNA sequence: TGCGCCAGCAGCTTGGACGGCGGGGGCGGTCAGCCCCAGCATTTT.

Comments on this clone: The sample contains more than one DNA sequence encoding this CDR3. This chain links TRBV18 with TRBJ2-7, with D perhaps TRBD2 (5 bases). Germline loops: CDR1 KGHSH, CDR2 LQKENI. The CDR3 is 12 amino acids. Trimming cost V 2 bases and J 4 bases, with 6 bases left between them. This CDR3 reads CASSPGGYEQYF. As DNA, the CDR3 is TGTGCCAGCTCACCAGGAGGATACGAGCAGTACTTC.

The chain has TRBV13 and TRBJ2-7; D possibly corresponds to TRBD1 (5 bases). There are 13 residues in the CDR3. Trimming took off 5 bases at V and 3 bases at J, with 11 bases between the two ends. The germline V gene encodes CDR1 PRHDT and CDR2 FYEKMQ (reference sequence). In DNA, the CDR3 is TGTGCCAGCAGCGGCGCAGGGTTCTACGAGCAGTACTTC. Its protein product is CASSGAGFYEQYF.

This chain connects TRBV2 to TRBJ2-7; TRBD2 matches at 12 bases. The CDR3 spans 13 residues. V was pared by 5 bases and J by 5 bases, with 1 base of the junction left unmatched. Germline V gene sequence: CDR1 SNHLY, CDR2 FYNNEI. The CDR3 nucleotides are TGTGCCAGCAGTTGGACTAGCGGGAACGAGCAGTACTTC. Residues: CASSWTSGNEQYF.

The rearrangement uses TRBV15 and TRBJ1-6; 8 bases are a match to TRBD1. V lost 0 bases and J lost 6; bases outside the gene matches: 4. The germline gives CDR1 LNHNV, CDR2 YYDKDF (reference sequence). The CDR3 spans 16 residues. The CDR3 DNA sequence: TGTGCCACCAGCAGAGACCGGGGACAGGCTAATTCACCCCTCCACTTT. It specifies CATSRDRGQANSPLHF.

Here the CDR3 reads CAISTSGLSYEQYF. CDR3 coding DNA: TGTGCCATCAGTACTAGCGGGCTCTCCTACGAGCAGTACTTC. The J gene is TRBJ2-7, the V gene TRBV10-3, with TRBD2 matching 9 bases. After removal of 5 bases from V and 0 bases from J, the junction contained 2 bases not matched to a gene. CDR1 is ENHRY, CDR2 SYGVKD, per germline. The CDR3 has 14 residues.

V usage is TRBV5-5 and J usage is TRBJ2-7; no definite D call. V was clipped by 0 bases and J by 2 bases, with 12 bases between them. This CDR3 has 15 residues. Germline values: CDR1 SGHKS, CDR2 YYEKEE (reference sequence). CDR3 residues: CASSLVPGWAYEQYF. The CDR3 nucleotides are TGTGCCAGCAGCTTGGTTCCGGGTTGGGCCTACGAGCAGTACTTC. Full variable domain (remainder filled in from reference TRBV5-5 and TRBJ2-7): DAGVTQSPTHLIKTRGQQVTLRCSPISGHKSVSWYQQVLGQGPQFIFQYYEKEERGRGNFPDRFSARQFPNYSSELNVNALLLGDSALYLCASSLVPGWAYEQYFGPGTRLTVT.

The chain links TRBV19 to TRBJ1-2; D gene ambiguous. Trimming took 5 bases from V and 7 from J, leaving 14 bases between them. In germline, CDR1 is LNHDA, CDR2 SQIVND (reference sequence). The CDR3 is made up of 13 amino acids. CDR3 in DNA: TGTGCCAGTAGTCCCCCCGGGGAACGTGGCTACACCTTC. Encoded protein: CASSPPGERGYTF.